This T cell receptor beta chain was identified in a study of cytomegalovirus exposure and HLA in healthy donors. Study-wide findings and caveats: The sole available immune exposure information was CMV serostatus. Sequences of the TCR beta chain were said to predict the HLA-A and HLA-B alleles of most subjects accurately.

The CDR3 has 14 residues. Trimming took off 6 bases at V and 4 bases at J, with 12 bases between the two ends. CDR1 MNHEY and CDR2 SMNVEV come from the germline V gene (reference sequence). About this clone itself: Antigen: not known.

Primers: 60 Vbeta forward and 13 Jbeta reverse. Assay: immunoSEQ multiplex PCR; the TCRdb copy retains only in-frame clones and omits some. This repertoire shows about 180,000 clones, approximately 85% found once; its top ten account for around 4.8%. Specimen: PBMCs. The chain uses TRBV27 and TRBJ2-2; D is possibly TRBD1 (5 bases). The TCR was taken from a girl aged 5 to 17 in good health and CMV-seropositive. Written as DNA, the CDR3 is TGTGCCAGCAGCCCGAGACAGAGCACCGGGGAGCTGTTTTTT. It yields the protein CASSPRQSTGELFF.